This TCR beta chain was recorded in a study of CD8+ T cells in alopecia areata. Study-level findings and limits: The study found higher clonality in lesional than normal scalp, especially in alopecia totalis/universalis.

Sequencing templates came from extracted RNA that was reverse transcribed into cDNA. The assay was immunoSEQ multiplex PCR, and TCRdb's table has in-frame clones only and misses some. The sample lists about 140,000 clones, less than 65% occurring once. A FACSAria was used to sort CD4+ and CD8+ T cells. These cells came from PBMCs. About this clone itself: The target antigen is unknown.

Looked up from germline, CDR1 is SGDLS and CDR2 is YYNGEE. The CDR3 length is 11 residues. V shed 3 bases and J shed 0 bases, with 0 bases lying between them. The receptor's source is a human donor in good health. The chain has TRBV9 and TRBJ1-2; D call uncertain. Sample: CD8+ T cells sorted from blood. The CDR3 here is CASSANYGYTF. Written as DNA, the CDR3 is TGTGCCAGCAGCGCTAACTATGGCTACACCTTC. Full variable domain (remainder filled in from reference TRBV9 and TRBJ1-2): DSGVTQTPKHLITATGQRVTLRCSPRSGDLSVYWYQQSLDQGLQFLIQYYNGEERAKGNILERFSAQQFPDLHSELNLSSLELGDSALYFCASSANYGYTFGSGTRLTVV.